The 23 T cell receptor beta chains listed next were all sequenced from one sample in a study of shared clonotypes between healthy human individuals. TCRdb's copy holds only in-frame clones and misses some; the assay was immunoSEQ multiplex PCR. The top ten clones hold approximately 1.8% of a sample with nearly 750,000 clones, over 55% of them seen once. Material: memory CD4+ T cells sorted from blood. As for subset: CD45RA-negative fraction. The source is a woman in her thirties in good health.

The rearrangement joins TRBV18 to TRBJ1-1; no firm D call. Trimming shortened V by 2 bases and J by 0 bases, and 13 bases separated the two germline ends. Germline V gene lookup returns CDR1 KGHSH and CDR2 LQKENI. CDR3 size: 16 residues. CDR3 nucleotides: TGTGCCAGCTCACCAGTGGCGGAAACTATGAACACTGAAGCTTTCTTT. It is translated as CASSPVAETMNTEAFF.

Only one count was recorded for this clone. This rearrangement joins TRBV29-1 to TRBJ2-5; TRBD1 matches 8 bases. V trimming: 4 bases; J trimming: 4 bases; junction bases outside the gene matches: 8. The CDR3 has 14 residues. Germline-derived CDR1 and CDR2 are SQVTM and ANQGSEA. CDR3 amino acids: CSVGDRGGIETQYF. The CDR3 DNA reads TGCAGCGTTGGAGACAGGGGAGGTATAGAGACCCAGTACTTC.

This clone was seen ten or more times. V usage is TRBV7-3 and J usage is TRBJ2-7, with D possibly called TRBD1 or TRBD2 (6 bases each). CDR1 is SGHTA and CDR2 is FQGTGA in the germline V gene. V lost 10 bases and J lost 7, with 20 bases in between. The CDR3 is made up of 13 amino acids. The CDR3: CATSEGGGNEQYF. The CDR3, as DNA: TGTGCCACTTCGGAGGGGGGAGGTAATGAGCAGTACTTC.

The rearrangement joins TRBV11-3 to TRBJ1-2; D is undetermined. The germline V gene has CDR1 SGHNT and CDR2 YENEEA. This CDR3 has 14 amino acids. V lost 0 bases and J 3 bases, leaving 8 bases between the germline ends. The CDR3 DNA reads TGTGCCAGCAGCTTAGAGTGGACGGACTATGGCTACACCTTC. This gives the protein CASSLEWTDYGYTF.

The rearrangement joins TRBV2 to TRBJ2-7, with D perhaps being TRBD1 or TRBD2 (5 bases each). The germline V gene has CDR1 SNHLY and CDR2 FYNNEI. The V gene lost 3 bases and the J gene lost 6 bases, with 12 bases spanning the gap. This CDR3 has 13 residues. In DNA form, the CDR3 reads TGTGCCAGCAGTGAGGGACCTCAGAGCGAGCAGTACTTC. Translated, it gives CASSEGPQSEQYF. The entire variable domain, with the rest obtained from reference TRBV2 and TRBJ2-7, is as follows: EPEVTQTPSHQVTQMGQEVILRCVPISNHLYFYWYRQILGQKVEFLVSFYNNEISEKSEIFDDQFSVERPDGSNFTLKIRSTKLEDSAMYFCASSEGPQSEQYFGPGTRLTVT.

V gene TRBV2 combines with J gene TRBJ2-7, with D perhaps given as TRBD1 or TRBD2 (5 bases each). The CDR3 extends over 14 amino acids. CDR1 and CDR2 (germline): SNHLY, FYNNEI. V lost 4 bases and J lost 2, with 12 bases in between. CDR3 amino acids: CASSGPGATYEQYF. In nucleotides, the CDR3 is TGTGCCAGCAGTGGACCCGGGGCTACCTACGAGCAGTACTTC.

The chain joins TRBV9 to TRBJ1-1, with TRBD1 as a possible D gene (6 bases). Germline V gene data show CDR1 as SGDLS and CDR2 as YYNGEE. The V end lost 4 bases, the J end lost 0 bases, and 16 bases lay between the germline ends. The CDR3 runs to 16 residues. The CDR3 DNA reads as TGTGCCAGCAGCCTTCTCGGGGGGCACATGAACACTGAAGCTTTCTTT. Translating gives CASSLLGGHMNTEAFF.

The gene calls are TRBV5-1 and TRBJ2-1; 11 bases align to TRBD2. The CDR3 consists of 14 residues. J lost 9 bases, V lost 5 bases, and 7 bases had no gene match. Germline CDR1 and CDR2: SGHRS and YFSETQ. In nucleotides, the CDR3 is TGCGCCAGCAGTTCCGGGACTAGCGGTTTTGAGCAGTTCTTC. Residues: CASSSGTSGFEQFF.

This clone has just a few counts. The chain uses TRBV27 and TRBJ2-7; D might be TRBD1 (6 bases). The length of the CDR3 is 14 residues. Germline CDR1 MNHEY, CDR2 SMNVEV (reference sequence). Trimming shortened V by 6 bases and J by 5 bases, and 17 bases separated the two germline ends. CDR3 residues: CASSTFTGQHEQYF. The CDR3 DNA sequence: TGTGCCAGCAGCACTTTCACAGGGCAGCACGAGCAGTACTTC.

CDR3 sequence: CSPAEETQYF. In DNA form, the CDR3 reads TGCAGTCCCGCGGAAGAGACCCAGTACTTC. The chain uses TRBV20-1 and TRBJ2-5; unclear D gene. The CDR3 is made up of 10 amino acids. Germline assignment: CDR1 DFQATT and CDR2 SNEGSKA (reference sequence). Trimming removed 8 bases at V and 3 bases at J, with 7 bases between.

This rearrangement joins TRBV4-2 to TRBJ2-2, with TRBD1 matching over 9 bases. Per germline, CDR1 LGHNA and CDR2 YNFKEQ. The CDR3 spans 18 residues. The ends lost 0 bases at V and 7 bases at J; junction bases unmatched: 12. This CDR3 reads CASSQDPPGQGNSGELFF. DNA of the CDR3: TGTGCCAGCAGCCAAGATCCCCCGGGACAGGGTAATAGCGGGGAGCTGTTTTTT.

J is TRBJ1-1 and V is TRBV5-4, with 7 bases fitting TRBD1. The CDR3 has 14 residues. Germline trimming cut 9 bases from V and 4 bases from J; bases unmatched to any gene: 12. Germline lookup yields CDR1 SGHNT and CDR2 YYREEE (reference sequence). The CDR3, as DNA: TGTGCCACCAAACCCCGACAGGGCGTCACTGAAGCTTTCTTT. Amino acid sequence: CATKPRQGVTEAFF. Together with reference TRBV5-4 and TRBJ1-1, the CDR3 gives the full variable domain: ETGVTQSPTHLIKTRGQQVTLRCSSQSGHNTVSWYQQALGQGPQFIFQYYREEENGRGNFPPRFSGLQFPNYSSELNVNALELDDSALYLCATKPRQGVTEAFFGQGTRLTVV.

This clone was observed a single time. This sequence joins TRBV7-2 and TRBJ1-5; D remains unclear. V was shortened by 5 bases and J by 4 bases, with 9 bases between the two germline ends. The length of the CDR3 is 13 residues. Germline V gene sequence: CDR1 SGHTA, CDR2 FQGNSA. CDR3 region: CASSLQRNQPQHF. CDR3 nucleotide sequence: TGTGCCAGCAGCCTTCAGAGAAATCAGCCCCAGCATTTT.

The chain recombines TRBV5-1 with TRBJ2-3, with no clear D. Germline V CDR1 and CDR2: SGHRS, YFSETQ. The CDR3 runs 12 residues. Trimming stripped 4 bases from V and 7 bases from J, with 10 bases between. CDR3 residues: CASSPGENTQYF. In DNA form, the CDR3 reads TGCGCCAGCAGCCCCGGAGAGAATACGCAGTATTTT.

The chain recombines TRBV4-1 with TRBJ2-7; D is possibly TRBD2 (7 bases). CDR3 length: 21 residues. Per germline, CDR1 MGHRA and CDR2 YSYEKL. V was cut by 0 bases and J by 2 bases, with 29 bases left in between. CDR3 nucleotides: TGCGCCAGCAGCCAAGAGGAGGGGGGGACGGATAAAGGGCCCTACGCCTACGAGCAGTACTTC. Translated: CASSQEEGGTDKGPYAYEQYF.

This chain connects TRBV4-2 to TRBJ2-7; TRBD1 might be the D (5 bases). Germline CDR1 reads LGHNA; CDR2 reads YNFKEQ. This CDR3 region has 14 residues. V lost 4 bases and J 7 bases, leaving 17 bases between the germline ends. The CDR3: CASSPAGASGEQYF. The CDR3 DNA reads TGTGCCAGCAGCCCGGCAGGTGCTTCAGGGGAGCAGTACTTC.

This clone was detected a few times. The chain links TRBV20-1 to TRBJ1-2; D call uncertain. Germline V gene lookup returns CDR1 DFQATT and CDR2 SNEGSKA (reference sequence). Trimming took 6 bases from V and 8 from J, leaving 10 bases between them. This CDR3 has 10 amino acids. Here the CDR3 DNA reads TGCAGTGCGTCCGTTGGGGGCTACACCTTC. Translated: CSASVGGYTF.

The rearrangement joins TRBV29-1 to TRBJ1-1, with TRBD1 identical over 7 bases. CDR1 is SQVTM, CDR2 ANQGSEA, per germline. The CDR3 has 13 residues. With 6 bases clipped from V and 10 bases from J, the junction kept 14 bases outside the gene matches. The CDR3: CSVMTGPGVGAFF. The CDR3 region has the DNA TGCAGCGTGATGACAGGGCCAGGGGTAGGAGCTTTCTTT. Full variable domain (missing parts from reference TRBV29-1 and TRBJ1-1): SAVISQKPSRDICQRGTSLTIQCQVDSQVTMMFWYRQQPGQSLTLIATANQGSEATYESGFVIDKFPISRPNLTFSTLTVSNMSPEDSSIYLCSVMTGPGVGAFFGQGTRLTVV.

The chain is built from TRBV14 and TRBJ1-2, with 8 bases aligning to TRBD1. Germline loops: CDR1 SGHDN, CDR2 FVKESK. With 4 bases clipped from V and 4 bases from J, the junction kept 8 bases outside the gene matches. The CDR3 consists of 15 residues. The CDR3 is CASSPAGTGTYGYTF. CDR3 nucleotides: TGTGCCAGCAGCCCGGCCGGGACAGGAACCTATGGCTACACCTTC.

The J gene is TRBJ1-1, the V gene TRBV2; D gene ambiguous. Per the germline V gene, CDR1 is SNHLY and CDR2 is FYNNEI. The CDR3 is 16 residues long. V shed 2 bases and J shed 2 bases, with 15 bases lying between them. CDR3 residues: CASSEFPPPRNTEAFF. CDR3 DNA sequence: TGTGCCAGCAGTGAATTCCCGCCCCCAAGAAACACTGAAGCTTTCTTT. The entire variable domain, with the rest obtained from reference TRBV2 and TRBJ1-1, is as follows: EPEVTQTPSHQVTQMGQEVILRCVPISNHLYFYWYRQILGQKVEFLVSFYNNEISEKSEIFDDQFSVERPDGSNFTLKIRSTKLEDSAMYFCASSEFPPPRNTEAFFGQGTRLTVV.

This chain connects TRBV28 to TRBJ1-2, with 8 bases matching TRBD1. The CDR3 consists of 16 residues. Per the germline V gene, CDR1 is MDHEN and CDR2 is SYDVKM. The junction had 15 bases not matched to a gene; V was cut back by 6 bases and J by 6 bases. In nucleotides, the CDR3 is TGTGCCAGCAGGCAACCTCGCCAGGGGGCGCTTAATGGCTACACCTTC. Its protein product is CASRQPRQGALNGYTF.

V and J are TRBV25-1 and TRBJ2-1; TRBD2 agrees at 7 bases. There are 17 residues in the CDR3. The V gene end was trimmed by 2 bases and the J gene end by 3 bases; junction bases not matched to a gene: 10. Germline V gene sequence: CDR1 MGHDK, CDR2 SYGVNS. Here the CDR3 DNA reads TGTGCCAGCAGTGAAGGGGACTACTACCAGATCTACAATGAGCAGTTCTTC. This gives the protein CASSEGDYYQIYNEQFF.

The chain couples TRBV6-6 to TRBJ2-2, with D uncertain. Germline V gives CDR1 MNHNY, CDR2 SVGAGI (reference sequence). V gave up 6 bases and J gave up 2 bases, with 16 bases separating them. The CDR3 is 16 amino acids. In nucleotides, the CDR3 is TGTGCCAGCAGACGCCATGGTGGATTCAACACCGGGGAGCTGTTTTTT. It specifies CASRRHGGFNTGELFF.